Following are 7 T cell receptor beta chains from one sample sequenced in a study. TCRdb re-derived calls from the 5' RACE reads in MiXCR, one entry per CDR3 protein. The sample contains 53,000 or so distinct CDR3 sequences, approximately 23% of which appear only once. Sequencing used tumor-infiltrating naive CD4+ T cells sorted from the breast tumor. Subset: naive CD4+ T cells, CD4+CD45RA+CD25-. The receptors derive from a female donor with breast cancer.

The chain combines TRBV6-2 or TRBV6-3 with TRBJ2-5; 7 nucleotides match TRBD2. Germline V gene data show CDR1 as MNHEY and CDR2 as SVGEGT. The CDR3 sequence is 11 residues long. CDR3 in DNA: TGTGCGGGGGGGTACCAAGAGACCCAGTACTTC. This codes for CAGGYQETQYF.

V gene TRBV7-2 combines with J gene TRBJ2-7, with D possibly matching TRBD2 (6 bases). Trimming shortened V by 3 bases and J by 9 bases, and 15 bases separated the two germline ends. Germline loops: CDR1 SGHTA, CDR2 FQGNSA. This CDR3 contains 13 residues. CDR3 amino acids: CASSFGEVGGQYF. As DNA, the CDR3 is TGTGCCAGCAGCTTTGGGGAGGTGGGGGGGCAGTACTTC.

The rearrangement links TRBV6-5 to TRBJ1-5; no clear D. The CDR3 runs 15 residues. Between the trimmed V and J ends, which lost 4 bases and 4 bases, there was a span of 14 bases. Germline CDR1 reads MNHEY; CDR2 reads SVGAGI. The CDR3 coding sequence is TGTGCCAGCAGTTCCCGAGCAGGCCGAAATCAGCCCCAGCATTTT. As protein: CASSSRAGRNQPQHF.

The chain joins TRBV7-9 to TRBJ1-1; D might be TRBD1 (6 bases). CDR3 length: 12 residues. CDR1 is SEHNR and CDR2 is FQNEAQ in the germline V gene (reference sequence). The V gene lost 4 bases and the J gene lost 8 bases, with 11 bases spanning the gap. DNA for the CDR3: TGTGCCAGCAGCTCAGCGGACAGAGAAGCTTTCTTT. Encoded protein: CASSSADREAFF.

In its sample, this clonotype is medium-sized. J is TRBJ2-3 and V is TRBV4-1, with D hard to call. Trimming took off 1 base at V and 7 bases at J, with 9 bases between the two ends. CDR3 length equals 13 residues. The germline V gene encodes CDR1 MGHRA and CDR2 YSYEKL. As DNA, the CDR3 is TGCGCCAGCAGCCAAGTTCTACAGCATACGCAGTATTTT. Its translation is CASSQVLQHTQYF.

There are a few counts of this clonotype. V is TRBV29-1 and J is TRBJ2-3, with unresolved D. V was trimmed by 5 bases and J by 10 bases, leaving 13 bases between them. Germline V CDR1 and CDR2: SQVTM, ANQGSEA. The CDR3 is 11 amino acids. The CDR3: CSVYTPGPQYF. The CDR3 nucleotides are TGCAGCGTTTACACCCCGGGCCCGCAGTATTTT.

The gene calls are TRBV27 and TRBJ1-1; 9 positions agree with TRBD1. CDR1 and CDR2 from the germline V gene are MNHEY and SMNVEV (reference sequence). Trimming cost V 6 bases and J 8 bases; bases outside gene matches: 7. CDR3 length equals 13 residues. CDR3 bases: TGTGCCAGCAGCCCTTTAGGACAGGGGGAAGCTTTCTTT. Amino acid sequence: CASSPLGQGEAFF.